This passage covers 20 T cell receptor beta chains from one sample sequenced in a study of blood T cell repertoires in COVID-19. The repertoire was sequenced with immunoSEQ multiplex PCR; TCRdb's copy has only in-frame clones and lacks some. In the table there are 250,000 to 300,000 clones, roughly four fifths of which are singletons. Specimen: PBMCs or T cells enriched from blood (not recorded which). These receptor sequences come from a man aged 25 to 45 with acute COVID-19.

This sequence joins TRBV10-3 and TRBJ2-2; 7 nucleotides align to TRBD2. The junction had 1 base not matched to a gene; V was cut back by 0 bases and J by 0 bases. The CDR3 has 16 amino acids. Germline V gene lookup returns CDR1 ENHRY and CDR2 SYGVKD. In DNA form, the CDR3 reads TGTGCCATCAGTGAGTCGGGGGGGGCGAACACCGGGGAGCTGTTTTTT. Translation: CAISESGGANTGELFF.

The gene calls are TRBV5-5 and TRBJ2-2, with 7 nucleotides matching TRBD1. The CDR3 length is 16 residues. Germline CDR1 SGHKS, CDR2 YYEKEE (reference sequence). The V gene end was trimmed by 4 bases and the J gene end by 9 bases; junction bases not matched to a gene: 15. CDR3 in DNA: TGTGCCAGCAGCCTTGCCCCCGACAGGGTTTACCGGGAGCTGTTTTTT. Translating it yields CASSLAPDRVYRELFF.

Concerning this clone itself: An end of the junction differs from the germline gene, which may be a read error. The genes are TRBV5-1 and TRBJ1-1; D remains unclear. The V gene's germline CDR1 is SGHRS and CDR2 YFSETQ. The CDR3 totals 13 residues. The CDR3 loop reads CASNREMNTEAFF. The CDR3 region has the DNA TGTGCCAGCAACCGGGAGATGAACACTGAAGCTTTCTTT.

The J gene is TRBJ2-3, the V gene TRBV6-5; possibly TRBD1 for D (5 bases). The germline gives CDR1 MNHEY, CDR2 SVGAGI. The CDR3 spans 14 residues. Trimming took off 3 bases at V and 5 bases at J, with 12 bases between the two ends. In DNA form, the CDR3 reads TGTGCCAGCAGTTATATTCAGGGTGGAGATACGCAGTATTTT. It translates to CASSYIQGGDTQYF.

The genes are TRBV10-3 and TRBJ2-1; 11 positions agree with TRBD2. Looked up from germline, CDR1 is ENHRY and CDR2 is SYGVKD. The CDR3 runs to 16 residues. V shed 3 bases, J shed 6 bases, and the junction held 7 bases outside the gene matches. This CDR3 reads CAISDNLLAGANEQFF. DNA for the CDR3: TGTGCCATCAGTGATAATCTACTAGCGGGAGCCAATGAGCAGTTCTTC.

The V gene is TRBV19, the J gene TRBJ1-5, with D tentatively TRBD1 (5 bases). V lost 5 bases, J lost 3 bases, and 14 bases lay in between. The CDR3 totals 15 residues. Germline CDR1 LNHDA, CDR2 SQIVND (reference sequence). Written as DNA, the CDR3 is TGTGCCAGTAGTTCCTCCAGGGTCACCAATCAGCCCCAGCATTTT. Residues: CASSSSRVTNQPQHF.

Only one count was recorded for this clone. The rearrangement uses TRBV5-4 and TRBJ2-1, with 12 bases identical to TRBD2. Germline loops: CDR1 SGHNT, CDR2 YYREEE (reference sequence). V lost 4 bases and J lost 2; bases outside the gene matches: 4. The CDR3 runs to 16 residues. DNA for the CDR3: TGTGCCAGCAGCCCGCTAGCGGGAGGGACCTACAATGAGCAGTTCTTC. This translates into CASSPLAGGTYNEQFF.

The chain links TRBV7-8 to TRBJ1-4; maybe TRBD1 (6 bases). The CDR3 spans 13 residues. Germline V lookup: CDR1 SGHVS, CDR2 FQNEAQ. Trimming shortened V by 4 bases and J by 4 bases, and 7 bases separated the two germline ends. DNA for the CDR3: TGTGCCAGCAGCTGGGGGCTTAATGAAAAACTGTTTTTT. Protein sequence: CASSWGLNEKLFF. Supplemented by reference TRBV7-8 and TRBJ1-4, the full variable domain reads GAGVSQSPRYKVAKRGQDVALRCDPISGHVSLFWYQQALGQGPEFLTYFQNEAQLDKSGLPSDRFFAERPEGSVSTLKIQRTQQEDSAVYLCASSWGLNEKLFFGSGTQLSVL.

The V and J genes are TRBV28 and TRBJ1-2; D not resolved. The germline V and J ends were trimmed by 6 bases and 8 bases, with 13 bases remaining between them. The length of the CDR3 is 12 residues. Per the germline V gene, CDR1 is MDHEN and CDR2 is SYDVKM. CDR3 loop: CASSTITQGYTF. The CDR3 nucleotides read TGTGCCAGCAGCACCATTACGCAGGGCTACACCTTC.

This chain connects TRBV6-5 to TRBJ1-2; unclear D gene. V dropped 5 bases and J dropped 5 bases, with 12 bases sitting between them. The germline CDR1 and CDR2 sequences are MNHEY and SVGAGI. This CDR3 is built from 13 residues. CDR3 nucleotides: TGTGCCAGCAGTCGCGGGCGGGATTATGGCTACACCTTC. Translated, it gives CASSRGRDYGYTF.

The CDR3 sequence: CASSRQGAVQPQHF. Written as DNA, the CDR3 is TGTGCCAGCAGCCGACAGGGGGCCGTTCAGCCCCAGCATTTT. The V call is TRBV3-1 (or the pseudogene TRBV3-2), the J call TRBJ1-5; 10 bases are shared with TRBD1. V lost 4 bases to trimming and J lost 6 bases; unmatched junction nucleotides: 3. This CDR3 region has 14 residues. CDR1 and CDR2 from the germline V gene are LGHDT and YNNKEL (reference sequence).

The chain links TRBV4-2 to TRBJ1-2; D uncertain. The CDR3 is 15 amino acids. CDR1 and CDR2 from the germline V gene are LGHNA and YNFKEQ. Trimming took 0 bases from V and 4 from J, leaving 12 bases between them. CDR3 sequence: CASSQDRRDPYGYTF. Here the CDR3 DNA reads TGTGCCAGCAGCCAAGATAGGAGGGATCCCTATGGCTACACCTTC.

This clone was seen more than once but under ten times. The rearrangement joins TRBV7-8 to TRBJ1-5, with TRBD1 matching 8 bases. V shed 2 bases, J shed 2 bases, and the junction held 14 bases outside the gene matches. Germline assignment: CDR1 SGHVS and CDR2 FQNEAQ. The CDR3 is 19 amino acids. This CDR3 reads CASSLPDRASFFGNQPQHF. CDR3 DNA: TGTGCCAGCAGCTTACCGGACAGGGCCTCCTTTTTCGGCAATCAGCCCCAGCATTTT.

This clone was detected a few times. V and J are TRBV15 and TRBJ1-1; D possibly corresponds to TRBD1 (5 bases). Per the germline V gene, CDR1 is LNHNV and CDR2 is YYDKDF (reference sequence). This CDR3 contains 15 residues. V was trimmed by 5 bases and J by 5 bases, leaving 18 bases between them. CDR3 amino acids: CATSAAGGSGTEAFF. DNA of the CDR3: TGTGCCACCAGCGCGGCGGGGGGGTCAGGAACTGAAGCTTTCTTT.

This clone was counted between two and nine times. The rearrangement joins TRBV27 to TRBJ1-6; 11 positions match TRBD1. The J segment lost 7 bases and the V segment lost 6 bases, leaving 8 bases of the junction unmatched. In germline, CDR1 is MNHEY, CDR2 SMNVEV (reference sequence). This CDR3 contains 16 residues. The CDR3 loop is CASSPGQGARNSPLHF. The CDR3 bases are TGTGCCAGCAGCCCAGGACAGGGGGCGAGGAATTCACCCCTCCACTTT.

The CDR3 DNA sequence: TGTGCCAGTAGTAGGACTGAGTATGGCTACACCTTC. It specifies CASSRTEYGYTF. V and J are TRBV19 and TRBJ1-2, with D hard to call. Germline values: CDR1 LNHDA, CDR2 SQIVND (reference sequence). V lost 4 bases and J lost 5, with 8 bases in between. The CDR3 is 12 residues long. The entire variable domain, with the rest obtained from reference TRBV19 and TRBJ1-2, is as follows: DGGITQSPKYLFRKEGQNVTLSCEQNLNHDAMYWYRQDPGQGLRLIYYSQIVNDFQKGDIAEGYSVSREKKESFPLTVTSAQKNPTAFYLCASSRTEYGYTFGSGTRLTVV.

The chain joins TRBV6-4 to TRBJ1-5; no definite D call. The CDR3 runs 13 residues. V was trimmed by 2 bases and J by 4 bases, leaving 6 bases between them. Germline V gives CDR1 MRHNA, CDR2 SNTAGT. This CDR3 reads CASSDQQNQPQHF. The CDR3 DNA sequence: TGTGCCAGCAGTGACCAACAGAATCAGCCCCAGCATTTT.

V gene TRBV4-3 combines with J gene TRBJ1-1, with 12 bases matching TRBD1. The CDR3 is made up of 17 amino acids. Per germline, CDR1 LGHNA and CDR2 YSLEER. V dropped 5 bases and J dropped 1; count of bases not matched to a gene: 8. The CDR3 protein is CASSGRDRGLSNTEAFF. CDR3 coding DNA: TGCGCCAGCAGCGGCCGGGACAGGGGGCTTTCGAACACTGAAGCTTTCTTT.

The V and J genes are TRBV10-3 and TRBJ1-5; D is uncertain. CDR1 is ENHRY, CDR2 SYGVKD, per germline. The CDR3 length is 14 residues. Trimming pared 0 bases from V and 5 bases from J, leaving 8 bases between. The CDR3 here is CAISESPGYQPQHF. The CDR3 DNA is TGTGCCATCAGTGAGTCACCGGGGTATCAGCCCCAGCATTTT.

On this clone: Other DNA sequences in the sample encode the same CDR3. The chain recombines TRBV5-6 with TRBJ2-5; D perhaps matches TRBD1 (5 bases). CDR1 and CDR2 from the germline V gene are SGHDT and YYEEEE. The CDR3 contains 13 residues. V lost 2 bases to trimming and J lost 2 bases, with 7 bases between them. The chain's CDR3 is CASSLPGQETQYF. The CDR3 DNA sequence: TGTGCCAGCAGCTTACCAGGGCAAGAGACCCAGTACTTC.